The sequence of this T cell receptor (beta chain) was determined in a study of neurological immune-mediated disorders (dated by TCRdb to the late 2010s). For the study in its entirety: Among the roughly 34 multiple sclerosis patients, relapsing-remitting MS accounted for about 31 and secondary progressive MS accounted for 3. The study compared peripheral blood TCR-beta repertoires of HTLV-I-associated myelopathy (HAM/TSP) patients, multiple sclerosis patients and healthy controls using UMI-based sequencing. The roughly 110 TCR-beta libraries covered PBMC samples along with longitudinal samples, technical triplicates, and paired sorted CD4+ and CD8+ T-cell subsets. The cohort was made up of 68 subjects, consisting of about 15 HAM/TSP patients, about 34 multiple sclerosis patients and 20 healthy controls.

Study-wide findings and limitations: TCR clonal expansion was highest in HAM/TSP patients and lowest in MS patients, with MS patients falling below even healthy controls. No association of the MS cluster with clinical or MRI features was observed, and the need for larger cohorts was stated by the authors. No identical CDR3 amino acid sequences were found to be shared among expanded clones across subjects, suggesting that TCR-beta repertoires were private in all groups. Repertoires from 18 of 34 MS patients were grouped by phylogenetic analysis into a cluster of related CDR3 sequences, suggesting a possible repertoire-level signature.

For the unsorted PBMC libraries, 2 million PBMCs were stored in RNAlater at -80 degrees C until RNA extraction and were used to generate the libraries. Multiple sclerosis patients were enrolled in a US clinical protocol under which disease progression was evaluated by magnetic resonance imaging. Peripheral blood underwent Ficoll-Hypaque density gradient centrifugation to isolate PBMCs, which were then cryopreserved in liquid nitrogen. cDNA was synthesized by template-switch 5'RACE using a primer carrying a 10-nucleotide random unique molecular identifier by which each TCR transcript was tagged. Every sequencing run covered 15-18 subjects and yielded more than 160 million TCR-beta sequences. The RNeasy kit was used for extraction of total RNA. TCR-beta VDJ regions were amplified with primers for the TCR constant region and the 5'RACE anchor, using the KAPA Real-time Library Amplification kit. A first PCR added sample indexes and Illumina adaptors, and a second PCR then raised library yield. The roughly 650 bp TCR product was size-selected on a 2% E-gel SizeSelection system after Ampure bead purification. Before pooling, library quality was checked on a Bioanalyzer, concentration was measured with Qubit, and libraries were quantified with the Kapa Library Quantification kit. An Illumina HiSeq 2500 sequenced the libraries paired-end 2 x 150 bp. To increase sequence diversity, about 25-31% phiX was spiked into each library pool. From the authors' description of their analysis: Quality-filtered reads were processed with the UMI-based MiGEC pipeline, and over 90% of raw TCR sequences were removed by the MiGEC pipeline during error correction. VDJ genes were aligned to IMGT germline references, and each clonotype was defined by a unique CDR3 amino acid sequence together with V-J genes. VDJtools evaluated clonal expansion, Shannon diversity and CDR3 relatedness (CalcPairwiseDistances, ClusterSamples); CLCbio workbench built phylogenetic trees. A clone was classed as expanded if it had 8 or more unique UMIs, a cutoff based on coefficient-of-variation modelling across technical triplicates. The raw public reads went through TCRdb reprocessing: fastp at Q25, MiXCR clone calling, in-frame beta chains kept. Under each unique CDR3 protein, matching rows form one entry showing the most common genes and DNA. TCRdb assigned the V and J calls; the authors' analysis was not used. The sample has fewer than 90,000 distinct CDR3 sequences on record, approximately 5.2% of them singletons. About 8% of the sample rests with the top ten.

According to the germline V gene, CDR1 reads SGDLS and CDR2 reads YYNGEE. The CDR3 runs 16 residues from the cysteine to the phenylalanine. Of the read, only the CDR3 DNA is kept; its 48 bases are in frame from base 1. The V end gives up 3 bases and the J end 5 bases, leaving 5 bases in the junction not matched to a gene. This clonotype was seen ten or more times. What antigen it recognizes has not been identified. Qualities for individual bases were not recorded, and no much larger clone is one base off. This TCR derives from a young man with multiple sclerosis. The rearranged chain carries TRBV9 and TRBJ2-1; TRBD2 fits 13 bases in the junction. The sample consisted of PBMCs. The DNA is TGTGCCAGCAGCGCCGGGACTAGCGGGATCAACAATGAGCAGTTCTTC. Its amino acids are CASSAGTSGINNEQFF.